The 17 T cell receptor beta chains below all came from one sample that was sequenced in a study of blood T cells in healthy people across ages. For the second PCR, which ran for 7 to 11 cycles, a sample-barcoded 5' primer and a J-beta primer mix were used. TCRdb fed the 5' RACE reads into MiXCR, producing one record per CDR3 protein. The sample contains about 290,000 distinct CDR3 sequences, 27% of which appear only once. The sequenced sample was blood. The receptor source for this set is a woman aged 70-85 years in good health.

There are a few counts of this clonotype. The chain employs TRBV7-2 and TRBJ2-1; 11 bases fit TRBD2. The V and J ends lost 0 bases and 7 bases, in that order; junction bases with no gene match: 8. Germline values: CDR1 SGHTA, CDR2 FQGNSA. This CDR3 has 17 amino acids. The CDR3: CASSLAPTSGGGNEQFF. CDR3 bases: TGTGCCAGCAGCTTAGCCCCCACTAGCGGGGGAGGAAATGAGCAGTTCTTC.

The chain employs TRBV6-2 or TRBV6-3 and TRBJ2-4, with D maybe TRBD1 (6 bases). The CDR3 is made up of 15 amino acids. V lost 6 bases to trimming and J lost 1 base, with 13 bases between them. The germline V gene has CDR1 MNHEY and CDR2 SVGEGT. The DNA of the CDR3 is TGTGCCAGCAGCCTCCCAGGGGATGCCAAAAACATTCAGTACTTC. Its translation: CASSLPGDAKNIQYF.

The chain carries TRBV11-2 and TRBJ1-2; weak D call: TRBD1 (5 bases). CDR3 length equals 13 residues. V lost 1 base, J lost 10 bases, and 13 bases lay in between. The germline gives CDR1 SGHAT, CDR2 FQNNGV. CDR3 in DNA: TGTGCCAGCAGCTTAGGGACGGGGGGGATCTACACCTTC. Its translation is CASSLGTGGIYTF.

There are many counts of this clonotype. The chain is built from TRBV18 and TRBJ2-4; TRBD2 matches 14 bases. Germline CDR1 KGHSH, CDR2 LQKENI. After removal of 5 bases from V and 0 bases from J, the junction contained 6 bases not matched to a gene. The CDR3 extends over 18 amino acids. The CDR3 sequence is CASSTGLAGVIAKNIQYF. The CDR3 DNA is TGTGCCAGCTCAACGGGACTAGCGGGGGTTATAGCCAAAAACATTCAGTACTTC.

The V and J genes are TRBV20-1 and TRBJ1-1; maybe TRBD1 (6 bases). Germline V gives CDR1 DFQATT, CDR2 SNEGSKA (reference sequence). V shed 5 bases and J shed 3 bases, with 7 bases lying between them. This CDR3 has 11 residues. The CDR3: CSAPGDTEAFF. As DNA, the CDR3 is TGCAGTGCTCCAGGGGACACTGAAGCTTTCTTT.

In its sample, this clonotype was seen many times. The chain combines TRBV20-1 with TRBJ2-5, with 8 bases aligning to TRBD2. Per the germline V gene, CDR1 is DFQATT and CDR2 is SNEGSKA (reference sequence). The ends lost 0 bases at V and 5 bases at J; junction bases unmatched: 14. CDR3 length equals 17 residues. CDR3 residues: CSARDWASGFHRETQYF. In DNA, the CDR3 is TGCAGTGCTAGAGATTGGGCTAGCGGGTTCCACCGGGAGACCCAGTACTTC.

This clonotype was observed at least ten times. One end of the junction does not line up with germline, which may come from a read error. V and J are TRBV7-3 and TRBJ2-5, with TRBD1 matching over 7 bases. The CDR3 is made up of 11 amino acids. CDR1 is SGHTA, CDR2 FQGTGA, per germline. CDR3 loop: CASSSRQGEDF. DNA for the CDR3: TGTGCCAGCAGCTCTAGACAGGGAGAGGACTTC.

This rearrangement joins TRBV20-1 to TRBJ2-5, with 7 positions matching TRBD1. The DNA end is a closer match to TRBJ2-1, so the J assignment may be wrong. The CDR3 contains 13 residues. Germline CDR1 DFQATT, CDR2 SNEGSKA (reference sequence). This CDR3 is CSAPRTGRNEQFF. The CDR3 nucleotides read TGCAGTGCTCCCCGGACAGGACGAAATGAGCAGTTCTTC.

This clonotype was seen more than once but under ten times. Since a much larger clone is just one base distant, this may be a read error. The chain links TRBV4-2 to TRBJ2-5, with D possibly TRBD2 on 5 matching bases. CDR3 length: 16 amino acids. Trimming pared 0 bases from V and 11 bases from J, leaving 22 bases between. Germline V gene lookup returns CDR1 LGHNA and CDR2 YNFKEQ. The CDR3 here is CASSQDPILLAGRQYF. DNA for the CDR3: TGTGCCAGCAGCCAAGATCCCATTTTGCTAGCCGGAAGACAGTACTTC.

By sample fraction, this clonotype is medium-sized (0.01 to 0.1%). This chain links TRBV7-8 with TRBJ1-6, with D tentatively TRBD1 (5 bases). From germline, CDR1 is SGHVS and CDR2 FQNEAQ. The CDR3 runs to 15 residues. Trimming left V 4 bases short and J 6 bases short, with 13 bases between. The CDR3 sequence is CASSSGTAVNSPLHF. For the CDR3, the DNA is TGTGCCAGCAGCTCAGGGACGGCGGTTAATTCACCCCTCCACTTT.

This chain joins TRBV9 and TRBJ2-5, with 14 bases aligning to TRBD2. With the DNA end fitting TRBJ2-1 better, the J assignment may be wrong. The CDR3 consists of 15 residues. CDR1 and CDR2 from the germline V gene are SGDLS and YYNGEE. CDR3 coding DNA: TGTGCCAGCTCCGGGGGACTAGCGGGAGCTACTGAGCAGTTCTTC. Encoded protein: CASSGGLAGATEQFF.

The gene calls are TRBV28 and TRBJ1-4, with TRBD1 matching over 7 bases. The germline V gene encodes CDR1 MDHEN and CDR2 SYDVKM. CDR3 length: 14 residues. The junction had 9 bases not matched to a gene; V was cut back by 6 bases and J by 8 bases. DNA of the CDR3: TGTGCCAGCAGGTCAGGGGGAAGTCAGGAAAAACTGTTTTTT. Translating it yields CASRSGGSQEKLFF.

The chain links TRBV7-2 to TRBJ2-1; no firm D call. The J call could be wrong; TRBJ2-5 is a better fit for the DNA end. The germline V gene has CDR1 SGHTA and CDR2 FQGNSA. This CDR3 region has 16 residues. In nucleotides, the CDR3 is TGTGCCAGCAGCTTATCGTCCGGGCTGAAAGGGGAGACCCAGTACTTC. This encodes CASSLSSGLKGETQYF.

This clonotype was detected only a few times. The rearrangement uses TRBV10-3 and TRBJ1-6, with a tentative D call TRBD1 (6 bases). V lost 8 bases and J lost 7, with 12 bases in between. The germline V gene has CDR1 ENHRY and CDR2 SYGVKD. This CDR3 comprises 13 residues. The CDR3 sequence is CAIGVGGNSPLHF. DNA for the CDR3: TGTGCCATCGGTGTAGGGGGGAATTCACCCCTCCACTTT.

Many counts were recorded for this clonotype. The V and J genes are TRBV12-3 or TRBV12-4 and TRBJ2-7; D not resolved. The CDR3 is 11 residues long. The V gene lost 3 bases and the J gene lost 12 bases, with 12 bases spanning the gap. CDR3 protein: CASSFLFRLYF. CDR3 nucleotide sequence: TGTGCCAGCAGTTTTTTATTTCGGTTGTACTTC.

This clonotype has just a few counts. The chain recombines TRBV29-1 with TRBJ2-1; no clear D gene. There are 14 residues in the CDR3. Deletions cut 6 bases from V and 4 bases from J, with 16 bases between. Per germline, CDR1 SQVTM and CDR2 ANQGSEA. The CDR3, as DNA: TGCAGCGTAGTGGTCGGGCAGCAATACAATGAGCAGTTCTTC. This codes for CSVVVGQQYNEQFF.

V gene TRBV5-1 combines with J gene TRBJ2-5, with D perhaps matching TRBD1 (6 bases). The closer fit of TRBJ2-1 to the DNA end suggests the J call may be wrong. The CDR3 is 15 amino acids. The V gene's germline CDR1 is SGHRS and CDR2 YFSETQ. The CDR3 here is CASSLDGQRYNEQFF. The CDR3 nucleotides are TGCGCCAGCAGCTTGGACGGACAGCGATACAATGAGCAGTTCTTC.